These 14 T cell receptor beta chains share one sample of origin, sequenced in a study of T cell repertoires in cytomegalovirus infection. The antigens for these receptors are not known. From the reads, TCRdb called clonotypes with MiXCR, one entry per CDR3 protein. The sample comprises 900,000 to 950,000 distinct CDR3 sequences, about a third of which are singletons, and around 15% rests with the top ten. Specimen: cultured CD8+ T cells from PBMCs, collected from culture after CMV antigen stimulation. Source of these receptors: a human donor in good health (CMV status not recorded). Some clones in this sample may be carry-over from other donors' samples.

The rearrangement links TRBV9 to TRBJ2-1; TRBD1 is a possible D gene (6 bases). CDR1 and CDR2 (germline): SGDLS, YYNGEE. The length of the CDR3 is 13 residues. V lost 3 bases to trimming and J lost 6 bases, with 10 bases between them. CDR3 bases: TGTGCCAGCAGCGAGATAGGGGGCAATGAGCAGTTCTTC. The encoded protein is CASSEIGGNEQFF.

The rearrangement joins TRBV19 to TRBJ2-3; 8 bases agree with TRBD2. The trim removed 10 bases at V and 1 base at J, leaving 7 bases unmatched. CDR3 length equals 14 residues. The germline V gene has CDR1 LNHDA and CDR2 SQIVND (reference sequence). The CDR3 DNA sequence: TGTGCCACGGATAGCGGGGTCGGCACAGATACGCAGTATTTT. It is translated as CATDSGVGTDTQYF.

J is TRBJ2-3 and V is TRBV10-3; 13 nucleotides match TRBD2. The CDR3 consists of 17 residues. Germline CDR1 and CDR2: ENHRY and SYGVKD. Trimming at V came to 0 bases and at J to 3 bases, leaving 3 bases not matched to a gene. The CDR3 DNA is TGTGCCATCAGTGAGTCGGGACTAGCGGGGAGAACAGATACGCAGTATTTT. This codes for CAISESGLAGRTDTQYF.

This clonotype was found a few times. The chain recombines TRBV27 with TRBJ1-5, with D possibly matching TRBD1 (5 bases). The V end lost 2 bases, the J end lost 9 bases, and 8 bases lay between the germline ends. This CDR3 is 12 amino acids long. The germline V gene has CDR1 MNHEY and CDR2 SMNVEV (reference sequence). The DNA for the CDR3 is TGTGCCAGCAGTTTAGGCCAGGGGCCCCAGCATTTT. It translates to CASSLGQGPQHF.

This clonotype was detected a few times. The DNA for the CDR3 is TGTGCCAGTAGTTTCCGATGGGACGGGGAGCTGTTTTTT. It encodes CASSFRWDGELFF. This chain connects TRBV19 to TRBJ2-2; D gene uncertain. CDR1 is LNHDA, CDR2 SQIVND, per germline (reference sequence). The CDR3 spans 13 residues. V lost 5 bases, J lost 7 bases, and 11 bases lay in between.

This chain joins TRBV29-1 and TRBJ2-2; D may be TRBD1 (5 bases). V gave up 1 base and J gave up 0 bases, with 15 bases separating them. The CDR3 has 17 residues. CDR1 is SQVTM, CDR2 ANQGSEA, per germline. Here the CDR3 DNA reads TGCAGCGTTGAAGTTAGGGGCCGATCCTCGAACACCGGGGAGCTGTTTTTT. Translation gives CSVEVRGRSSNTGELFF.

This clonotype was observed a few times. The chain combines TRBV27 with TRBJ2-1, with TRBD2 identical over 7 bases. The CDR3 sequence is 15 residues long. J lost 2 bases, V lost 6 bases, and 7 bases had no gene match. Germline V gene data show CDR1 as MNHEY and CDR2 as SMNVEV (reference sequence). As DNA, the CDR3 is TGTGCCAGCAGCCTCGGGACTAATACCTACAATGAGCAGTTCTTC. Its translation is CASSLGTNTYNEQFF.

DNA of the CDR3: TGTGCCAGCAGTTACTCGGGTAGGCTGTACACTGAAGCTTTCTTT. Amino acids: CASSYSGRLYTEAFF. The rearrangement links TRBV6-2 or TRBV6-3 to TRBJ1-1, with D unresolved. This CDR3 region has 15 residues. Germline CDR1 MNHEY, CDR2 SVGEGT. V was shortened by 0 bases and J by 3 bases, with 11 bases between the two germline ends.

The genes are TRBV6-2 or TRBV6-3 and TRBJ1-1; D not certain. CDR1 MNHEY and CDR2 SVGEGT come from the germline V gene. There are 13 residues in the CDR3. Trimming pared 3 bases from V and 2 bases from J, leaving 7 bases between. The CDR3 DNA is TGTGCCAGCAGTTATCAGAGAAACACTGAAGCTTTCTTT. Its protein is CASSYQRNTEAFF.

There are a few counts of this clonotype. The gene calls are TRBV27 and TRBJ2-5, with D tentatively TRBD1 (5 bases). The CDR3 spans 13 residues. Germline-derived CDR1 and CDR2 are MNHEY and SMNVEV (reference sequence). V lost 5 bases to trimming and J lost 2 bases, with 9 bases between them. The CDR3 reads CASSTTVQETQYF. The CDR3 nucleotides are TGTGCCAGCAGTACGACAGTTCAAGAGACCCAGTACTTC.

The V gene is TRBV11-2, the J gene TRBJ2-7; D gene unclear. Germline lookup yields CDR1 SGHAT and CDR2 FQNNGV. The CDR3 is 13 amino acids. V was trimmed by 2 bases and J by 4 bases, leaving 9 bases between them. The chain's CDR3 is CASSLSPLYEQYV. The DNA of the CDR3 is TGTGCCAGCAGCTTATCCCCATTGTACGAGCAGTACGTC.

This clonotype was counted at least ten times. The chain's CDR3 is CASSLTVNEQFF. The CDR3 DNA follows: TGTGCCAGCAGCCTCACGGTAAATGAGCAGTTCTTC. This chain uses TRBV7-8 with TRBJ2-1; D ambiguous. The V gene lost 5 bases and the J gene lost 7 bases, with 9 bases spanning the gap. Germline assignment: CDR1 SGHVS and CDR2 FQNEAQ. This CDR3 comprises 12 residues.

This clonotype was seen only a few times. V gene TRBV4-3 combines with J gene TRBJ1-2; 9 nucleotides align to TRBD1. Germline assignment: CDR1 LGHNA and CDR2 YSLEER. The CDR3 extends over 15 amino acids. The V segment lost 3 bases and the J segment 3 bases; nucleotides outside the gene matches: 5. This CDR3 is CASSQGDRDDYGYTF. The DNA of the CDR3 is TGCGCCAGCAGCCAGGGGGACAGGGATGACTATGGCTACACCTTC.

The chain carries TRBV6-5 and TRBJ2-2; D gene ambiguous. V was trimmed by 3 bases and J by 1 base, leaving 6 bases between them. From germline, CDR1 is MNHEY and CDR2 SVGAGI. CDR3 length: 14 residues. The CDR3: CASSYFQNTGELFF. DNA for the CDR3: TGTGCCAGCAGTTATTTTCAGAACACCGGGGAGCTGTTTTTT.